This is a list of T cell receptor beta chains from one sample in a study of response to subunit inactivated influenza vaccine. Each CDR3 protein is one row after TCRdb ran MiXCR on the RT-PCR reads. The repertoire holds almost 600,000 distinct CDR3 sequences, with around 15% as singletons. Sequencing was performed on PBMCs from blood, taken 11 to 12 days after vaccination. The origin of the receptors is a man aged 50 to 59 who received an inactivated influenza vaccine. Both conserved end residues are part of each CDR3. D genes are given only for firm matches. Not all rows give a size; the values are once, few, many and, for expanded clones, a class.

J gene | clone size | D gene | V gene | CDR3 DNA | CDR3 protein
TRBJ2-1 | - | - | TRBV5-1 | TGCGCCAGCAGCTTTGATCAGAATCAGCAGTTCTTC | CASSFDQNQQFF
TRBJ2-1 | - | - | TRBV9 | TGTGCCAGCAGCCCACGGATCAGAGGGGAGAATGAGCAGTTCTTC | CASSPRIRGENEQFF
TRBJ1-5 | - | - | TRBV30 | TGTGCCTGGAGTGTGATGGATCAGCCCCAGCATTTT | CAWSVMDQPQHF
TRBJ2-1 | few | - | TRBV3-1 | TGTGCCAGCAGCCGTAGGGACGGCTACAATGAGCAGTTCTTC | CASSRRDGYNEQFF
TRBJ2-7 | few | TRBD2 | TRBV27 | TGTGCCAGCAGTAAGACTAGCGGGGGCCCCTACGAGCAGTACTTC | CASSKTSGGPYEQYF
TRBJ2-7 | few | - | TRBV12-3/TRBV12-4 | TGTGCCAGCAGCATAGATACGAGGCAGTACTTC | CASSIDTRQYF
TRBJ1-1 | - | - | TRBV29-1 | TGCAGCGCAGCTGGAGGGGCAGGGACTGAAGCTTTCTTT | CSAAGGAGTEAFF
TRBJ2-1 | - | TRBD2 | TRBV11-1 | TGTGCCAGCAGCTTAGGTTCTTTGCGGGGGGGGAGGGATGAGCAGTTCTTC | CASSLGSLRGGRDEQFF
TRBJ1-6 | few | - | TRBV20-1 | TGCAGTGCTAGAGTCAGAGGGGGGCGAGGTTCACCCCTCCACTTT | CSARVRGGRGSPLHF
TRBJ1-4 | few | - | TRBV10-3 | TGTGCCATCAGTGATTTTGAGGGACCGGACTCGAGGGGAAAACTGTTTTTT | CAISDFEGPDSRGKLFF
TRBJ2-2 | - | - | TRBV20-1 | TGCAGTGCTAGCGGATTGAACACCGGGGAGCTGTTTTTT | CSASGLNTGELFF
TRBJ2-3 | few | - | TRBV5-1 | TGCGCCAGCAGCTCCGGGTTAACGAGCGGTACGCAGTATTTT | CASSSGLTSGTQYF
TRBJ2-5 | many | - | TRBV7-7 | TGTGCTAGCAGCTTATCCACCTTCGGGGAGACCCAGTACTTC | CASSLSTFGETQYF
TRBJ2-3 | few | - | TRBV5-4 | TGTGCCAGCAGCGCCGGAGCGGCGAGGGGCGCAACAGATACGCAGTATTTT | CASSAGAARGATDTQYF
TRBJ2-1 | few | - | TRBV29-1 | TGCAGCGTTGAAGATCCTAGACCAGGAGGAAGCGATGAGCAGTTCTTC | CSVEDPRPGGSDEQFF
TRBJ2-1 | few | TRBD2 | TRBV28 | TGTGCCAGCAGTTCCGGACTAGCGGGGGGGATACATGAGCAGTTCTTC | CASSSGLAGGIHEQFF
TRBJ2-2 | few | TRBD2 | TRBV28 | TGTGCCAGCAGTTTACTCTTTGAGAGCGGGGACACCGGGGAGCTGTTTTTT | CASSLLFESGDTGELFF
TRBJ2-5 | few | TRBD2 | TRBV19 | TGTGCCAGTAGTATAGTATGGGTTGGGGCTAGCGGCCAAGAGACCCAGTACTTC | CASSIVWVGASGQETQYF
TRBJ2-4 | many | - | TRBV7-2 | TGTGCCAGCACCAGGGTTAACGGGGCGCCCTTAAGCAAAAACATTCAGTACTTC | CASTRVNGAPLSKNIQYF
TRBJ1-2 | - | - | TRBV7-2 | TGTGCCAGCAGCTTTTTCACCGGTGGGGCGGATCCCTATGGCTACACCTTC | CASSFFTGGADPYGYTF
TRBJ2-1 | few | - | TRBV4-2 | TGTGCCAGCAGCCAGGTTGGGGCAGGGGATTACAATGAGCAGTTCTTC | CASSQVGAGDYNEQFF
TRBJ1-6 | few | TRBD1 | TRBV12-3/TRBV12-4 | TGTGCCAGCAGCCAAGGGACAGGGCTTGGTTCACCCCTCCACTTT | CASSQGTGLGSPLHF
TRBJ2-3 | - | - | TRBV7-8 | TGTGCCAGCAGCCGGCACCGGGACTCACCAGGCGATGATACGCAGTATTTT | CASSRHRDSPGDDTQYF
TRBJ2-1 | few | TRBD2 | TRBV20-1 | TGCAGTGCTAGAACGACTAGCGCCTCTTCCTACAATGAGCAGTTCTTC | CSARTTSASSYNEQFF
TRBJ2-1 | few | - | TRBV3-1 | TGTGCCAGCAGCCAAAGGCCCTCACTGGACAATGAGCAGTTCTTC | CASSQRPSLDNEQFF
TRBJ2-5 | - | TRBD2 | TRBV7-2 | TGTGCCAGCAGCTTAAAGGTAGCGGGAGGGCCGGAGACCCAGTACTTC | CASSLKVAGGPETQYF
TRBJ2-1 | few | TRBD1 | TRBV5-1 | TGCGCCAGCAGCTTCGGACGACAGGGTTACAATGAGCAGTTCTTC | CASSFGRQGYNEQFF
TRBJ2-6 | once | TRBD1 | TRBV6-5 | TGTGCCACCGGGCGGTCCGGGACAGGGTCCTCTGGGGCCAACGTCCTGACTTTC | CATGRSGTGSSGANVLTF
TRBJ2-7 | - | - | TRBV28 | TGTGCCAGCAGTTTACGGACGGAGTACGAGCAGTACTTC | CASSLRTEYEQYF
TRBJ2-1 | few | - | TRBV12-3/TRBV12-4 | TGTGCCAGCAGTTTATCTTCCGGGGACAATGAGCAGTTCTTC | CASSLSSGDNEQFF
TRBJ2-1 | - | TRBD2 | TRBV14 | TGTGCCAGCAGTATAGGACTAGCCATAGCGAATGAGCAGTTCTTC | CASSIGLAIANEQFF
TRBJ2-1 | few | - | TRBV6-1 | TGTGCCAGCAGGCCGACATATCTGGTTGAGCAGTTCTTC | CASRPTYLVEQFF
TRBJ1-1 | few | - | TRBV4-1 | TGCGCCAGCAGCCAAGGGGGGGGCCCAGGGTTCATGAACACTGAAGCTTTCTTT | CASSQGGGPGFMNTEAFF
TRBJ2-7 | few | - | TRBV7-8 | TGTGCCAGTAGCTGGCGCAGCAGCTGGGACGAGCAGTACTTC | CASSWRSSWDEQYF
TRBJ2-7 | many | - | TRBV29-1 | TGCAGCGTTGCGGGGTGGGAGCGGCACGAGCAGTACTTC | CSVAGWERHEQYF
TRBJ2-7 | - | TRBD2 | TRBV2 | TGTGCCAGCAGTGGGGGACTAGCGGCCCCTTACGAGCAGTACTTC | CASSGGLAAPYEQYF
TRBJ2-7 | many | - | TRBV7-2 | TGTGCCAGCAGCTTTTTTGTGTACGAGCAGTACTTC | CASSFFVYEQYF
TRBJ1-5 | - | - | TRBV12-2 | TGTGCAAGTCGCTTCGGACAGGGGGGTCAGCCCCAGCATTTT | CASRFGQGGQPQHF
TRBJ2-3 | - | TRBD2 | TRBV7-8 | TGTGCCAGCAGCTTAGGCCCCGCGGGAGGTCCCGGCACAGATACGCAGTATTTT | CASSLGPAGGPGTDTQYF
TRBJ2-5 | - | - | TRBV28 | TGTGCCAGCAGCCTACAGACCGCGGGGACCCAGTACTTC | CASSLQTAGTQYF
TRBJ1-5 | - | - | TRBV12-3/TRBV12-4 | TGTGCCAGCAGTCCCGCCCATTTTAATCAGCCCCAGCATTTT | CASSPAHFNQPQHF
TRBJ1-1 | - | - | TRBV9 | TGTGCCAGCAGCGTAGCATGGGAGGGCACTGAAGCTTTCTTT | CASSVAWEGTEAFF
TRBJ1-1 | - | - | TRBV20-1 | TGCAGTGCTAGAAACGCAGTGAACACTGAAGCTTTCTTT | CSARNAVNTEAFF
TRBJ2-7 | - | - | TRBV15 | TGTGCCACCAGCAGAGGTGGGTACTCCTACGAGCAGTACTTC | CATSRGGYSYEQYF
TRBJ1-1 | many | - | TRBV5-6 | TGTGCCAGCAGCTTAATGGGGAACACTGAAGCTTTCTTT | CASSLMGNTEAFF
TRBJ1-1 | many | - | TRBV29-1 | TGCAGCGTTGACGACAGACCCATGAACACTGAAGCTTTCTTT | CSVDDRPMNTEAFF
TRBJ2-3 | many | TRBD2 | TRBV24-1 | TGTGCCACCAGTGATTTTGGGGACGGGGGAGGGCCTGGTTTCGCAGATACGCAGTATTTT | CATSDFGDGGGPGFADTQYF
TRBJ1-5 | - | - | TRBV3-1 | TGTGCCAGCAGCCAAGAGGTAGGGGGACCCCAGCATTTT | CASSQEVGGPQHF
TRBJ2-3 | many | TRBD1 | TRBV20-1 | TGCAGTGCTGACGACAGGGGGCAGAGCACAGATACGCAGTATTTT | CSADDRGQSTDTQYF
TRBJ1-1 | many | - | TRBV5-1 | TGCGCCAGCAGCGTGGACACCCGGGGCACTGAAGCTTTCTTT | CASSVDTRGTEAFF
TRBJ1-5 | - | TRBD1 | TRBV12-3/TRBV12-4 | TGTGCCAGCAGCCGTAGACAGGGGCTGTTGGGGGATCCCCAGCATTTT | CASSRRQGLLGDPQHF
TRBJ1-1 | few | - | TRBV19 | TGTGCCAGTAGTACATCACCCGGGGGGGCTGAAGCTTTCTTT | CASSTSPGGAEAFF